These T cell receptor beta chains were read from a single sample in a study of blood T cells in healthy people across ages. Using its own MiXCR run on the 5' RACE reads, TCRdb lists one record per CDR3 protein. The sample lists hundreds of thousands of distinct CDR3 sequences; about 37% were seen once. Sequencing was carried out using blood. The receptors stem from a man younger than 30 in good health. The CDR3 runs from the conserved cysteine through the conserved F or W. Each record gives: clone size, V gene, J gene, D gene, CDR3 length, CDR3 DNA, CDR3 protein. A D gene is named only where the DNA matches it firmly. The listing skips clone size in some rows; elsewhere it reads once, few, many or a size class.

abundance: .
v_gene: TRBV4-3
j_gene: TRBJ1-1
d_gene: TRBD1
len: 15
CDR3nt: TGCGCCAGCAGCCCCGGGGACAGAGACTGGACTGAAGCTTTCTTT
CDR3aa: CASSPGDRDWTEAFF

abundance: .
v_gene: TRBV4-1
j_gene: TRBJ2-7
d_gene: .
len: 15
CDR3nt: TGCGCCAGCAGCCAAGAAGGAGCCGGAACCTACGAGCAGTACTTC
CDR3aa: CASSQEGAGTYEQYF

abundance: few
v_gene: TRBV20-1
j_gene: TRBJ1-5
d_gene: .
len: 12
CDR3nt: TGCAGTACTAACAGGGCAAATCAGCCCCAGCATTTT
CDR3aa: CSTNRANQPQHF

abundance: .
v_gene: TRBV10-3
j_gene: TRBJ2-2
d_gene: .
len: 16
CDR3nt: TGTGCCATCAGTGAGTCTGGGAAGCAAAACACCGGGGAGCTGTTTTTT
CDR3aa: CAISESGKQNTGELFF

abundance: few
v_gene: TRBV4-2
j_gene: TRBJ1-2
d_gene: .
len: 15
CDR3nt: TGTGCCAGCAGCCAAGAGCAGGACCCCCTCTATGGCTACACCTTC
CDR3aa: CASSQEQDPLYGYTF

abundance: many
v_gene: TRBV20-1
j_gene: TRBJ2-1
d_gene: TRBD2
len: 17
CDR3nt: TGCAGTGCTAGAGCTCCTTTCGGACTAGCCTCCTACAATGAGCAGTTCTTC
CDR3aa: CSARAPFGLASYNEQFF

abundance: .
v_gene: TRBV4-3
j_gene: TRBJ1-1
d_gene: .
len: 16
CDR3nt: TGCGCCAGCAGCCAAGGCGGAAGGGCCCTGAACACTGAAGCTTTCTTT
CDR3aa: CASSQGGRALNTEAFF

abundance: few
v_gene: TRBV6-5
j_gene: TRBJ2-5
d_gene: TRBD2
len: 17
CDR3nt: TGTGCCAGCAGTTACGGGTCTAGCGGGGGCCCTTACAATGAGCAGTACTTC
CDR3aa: CASSYGSSGGPYNEQYF

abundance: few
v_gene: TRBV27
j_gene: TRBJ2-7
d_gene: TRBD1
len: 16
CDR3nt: TGTGCCAGCAGCCCACTCCCGGGACAGGGCCTCTACGAGCAGTACTTC
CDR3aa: CASSPLPGQGLYEQYF

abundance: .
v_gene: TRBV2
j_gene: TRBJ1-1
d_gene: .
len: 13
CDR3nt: TGTGCCGGGGGACTGAAATTGAACACTGAAGCTTTCTTT
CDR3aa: CAGGLKLNTEAFF

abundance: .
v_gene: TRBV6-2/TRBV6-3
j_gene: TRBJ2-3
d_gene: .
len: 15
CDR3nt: TGTGCCAGCAGCCTAGAGGGGGTTTCCACGCATACGCAGTATTTT
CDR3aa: CASSLEGVSTHTQYF

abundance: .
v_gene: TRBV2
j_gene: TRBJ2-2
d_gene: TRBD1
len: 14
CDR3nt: TGTGCCAGCAGTGTGGGACAGCGGACCGGGGAGCTGTTTTTT
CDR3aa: CASSVGQRTGELFF

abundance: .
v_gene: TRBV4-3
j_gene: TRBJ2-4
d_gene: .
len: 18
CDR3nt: TGCGCCAGCAGCCAAGACGTCCGGGGGAACAGGGGCAGGAACATTCAGTACTTC
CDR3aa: CASSQDVRGNRGRNIQYF

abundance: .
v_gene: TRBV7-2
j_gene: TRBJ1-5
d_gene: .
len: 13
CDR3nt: TGTGCCAGCAGCTGTCATAGCAATCAGCCCCAGCATTTT
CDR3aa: CASSCHSNQPQHF

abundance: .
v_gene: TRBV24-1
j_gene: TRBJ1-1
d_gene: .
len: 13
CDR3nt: TGTGCCACCAGTGACGCCGAGCGGGGTGAAGCTTTCTTT
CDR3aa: CATSDAERGEAFF

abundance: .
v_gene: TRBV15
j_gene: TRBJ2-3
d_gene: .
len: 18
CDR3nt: .
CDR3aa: CATSSTSETVPSTDTQYF

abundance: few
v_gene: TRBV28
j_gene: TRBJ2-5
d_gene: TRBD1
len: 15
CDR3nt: TGTGCCAGCAGTCAAAGGGACAGCCACCAAGAGACCCAGTACTTC
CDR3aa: CASSQRDSHQETQYF

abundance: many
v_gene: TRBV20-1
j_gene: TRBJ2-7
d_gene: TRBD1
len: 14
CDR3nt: TGCAGTGCTAGGGACAACAGGGGGCTGGACGAGCAGTACTTC
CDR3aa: CSARDNRGLDEQYF

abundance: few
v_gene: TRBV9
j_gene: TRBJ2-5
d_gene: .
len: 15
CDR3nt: TGTGCCAGCAGCGTGGGGGAAGGGTACCAAGAGACCCAGTACTTC
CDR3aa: CASSVGEGYQETQYF

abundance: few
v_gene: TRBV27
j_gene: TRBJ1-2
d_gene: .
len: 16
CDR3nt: TGTGCCAGCAGTTTTCAAGAAGGGTCCCCTGGGTATGGCTACACCTTC
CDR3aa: CASSFQEGSPGYGYTF

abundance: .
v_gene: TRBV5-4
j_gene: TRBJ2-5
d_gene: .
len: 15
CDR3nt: TGTGCCAGCAGCTACGGATGGGCAGGAGGGGAGACCCAGTACTTC
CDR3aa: CASSYGWAGGETQYF

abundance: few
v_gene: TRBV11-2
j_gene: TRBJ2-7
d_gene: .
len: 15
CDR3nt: TGTGCCAGCAGCCCCCCGGGACATGGGGCCTACGAGCAGTACTTC
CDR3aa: CASSPPGHGAYEQYF

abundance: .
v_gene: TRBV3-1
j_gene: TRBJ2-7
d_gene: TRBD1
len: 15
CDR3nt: TGTGCCAGCAGCCAAGCCGTACAGGGGGCCTACGAGCAGTACTTC
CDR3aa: CASSQAVQGAYEQYF

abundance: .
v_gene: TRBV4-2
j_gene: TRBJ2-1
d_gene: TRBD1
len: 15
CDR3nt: TGTGCCAGCAGCGCTCGACAGGGGGTGTACAATGAGCAGTTCTTC
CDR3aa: CASSARQGVYNEQFF

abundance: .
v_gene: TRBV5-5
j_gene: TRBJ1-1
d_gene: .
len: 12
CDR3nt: TGTGCCAGCAGCTTGAAAGGCACTGAAGCTTTCTTT
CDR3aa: CASSLKGTEAFF

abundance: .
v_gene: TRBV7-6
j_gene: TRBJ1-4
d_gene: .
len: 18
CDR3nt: TGTGCCAGCAGCTCCGTCACCGGGAGATATGCAACTAATGAAAAACTGTTTTTT
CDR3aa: CASSSVTGRYATNEKLFF

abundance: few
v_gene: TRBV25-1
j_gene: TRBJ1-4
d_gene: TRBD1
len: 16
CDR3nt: TGTGCCAGCAGTGAAGGATCGGGACAGCTTAATGAAAAACTGTTTTTT
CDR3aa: CASSEGSGQLNEKLFF

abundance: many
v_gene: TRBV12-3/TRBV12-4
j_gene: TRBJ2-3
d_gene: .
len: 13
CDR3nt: TGTGCCAGCAGTACTTCTAGCACAGATACGCAGTATTTT
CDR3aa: CASSTSSTDTQYF

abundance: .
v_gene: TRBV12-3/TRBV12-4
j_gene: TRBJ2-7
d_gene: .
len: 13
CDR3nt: TGTGCCAGCAGTTTAACTGCTTGGCACGAGCAGTACTTC
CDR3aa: CASSLTAWHEQYF

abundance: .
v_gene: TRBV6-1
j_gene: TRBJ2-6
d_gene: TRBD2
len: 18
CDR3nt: TGTGCCAGCAGTGGACTAGCGGGGGGTAACTCTGGGGCCAACGTCCTGACTTTC
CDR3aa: CASSGLAGGNSGANVLTF

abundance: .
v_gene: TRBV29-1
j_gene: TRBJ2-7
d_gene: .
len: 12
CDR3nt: TGCAGCGCCCTCTCGATCGCCTACGAGCAGTACTTC
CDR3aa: CSALSIAYEQYF

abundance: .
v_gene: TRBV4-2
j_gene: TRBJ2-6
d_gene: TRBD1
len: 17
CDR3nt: TGTGCCAGCAGCCAAGATCGGACAGGGGCTGGGGCCAACGTCCTGACTTTC
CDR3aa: CASSQDRTGAGANVLTF

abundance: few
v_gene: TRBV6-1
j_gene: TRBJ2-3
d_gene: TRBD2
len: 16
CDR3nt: TGTGCCAGCAGTGAGGGGGTCGGGGGGGGAGATGATACGCAGTATTTT
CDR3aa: CASSEGVGGGDDTQYF

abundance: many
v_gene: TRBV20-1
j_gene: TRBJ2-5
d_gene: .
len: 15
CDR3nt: TGCAGTGCTAGACTAACCGGGGCCCAGCGAGAGACCCAGTACTTC
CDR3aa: CSARLTGAQRETQYF

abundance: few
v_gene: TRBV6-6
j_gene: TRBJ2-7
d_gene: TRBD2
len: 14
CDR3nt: TGTGCCAGCAGGCTAGCGGGGGGCACCTACGAGCAGTACTTC
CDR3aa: CASRLAGGTYEQYF

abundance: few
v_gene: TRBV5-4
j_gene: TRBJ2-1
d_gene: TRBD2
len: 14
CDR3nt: TGTGCCAGCAGCTCACTCGGGGCTAGCGGGGAGCAGTTCTTC
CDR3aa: CASSSLGASGEQFF

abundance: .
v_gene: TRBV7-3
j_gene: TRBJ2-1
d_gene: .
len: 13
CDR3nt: TGTGCCAGCAGTTTGGTCCCAAGAAATGAGCAGTTCTTC
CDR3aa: CASSLVPRNEQFF

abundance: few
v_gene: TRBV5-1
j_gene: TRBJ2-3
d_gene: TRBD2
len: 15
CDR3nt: TGCGCCAGCGGCCAGCGGGGGGGCCTGACAGATACGCAGTATTTT
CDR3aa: CASGQRGGLTDTQYF

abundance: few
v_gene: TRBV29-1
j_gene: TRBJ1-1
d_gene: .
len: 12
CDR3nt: TGCAGCGTCAAACAGTCAGTCACTGAAGCTTTCTTT
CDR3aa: CSVKQSVTEAFF

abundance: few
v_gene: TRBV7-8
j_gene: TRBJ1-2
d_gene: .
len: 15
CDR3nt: TGTGCCAGCAGCTTAGGGACCCCGGAGGACTATGGCTACACCTTC
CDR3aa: CASSLGTPEDYGYTF